Listed here are 23 T cell receptor beta chains from one sample, sequenced in a study of OX40 agonist ivuxolimab in advanced cancers. Clones were read by immunoSEQ multiplex PCR, and TCRdb kept only the in-frame ones, dropping some. The sample consists of 20,000 to 25,000 clones, approximately 80% of them appearing once. The sequencing used CD4+ or CD8+ T cells sorted from blood, collected in a trial of the OX40 agonist ivuxolimab. The receptors stem from an adult with an advanced solid tumor such as melanoma, head and neck, liver or kidney cancer.

The rearrangement joins TRBV6-4 to TRBJ2-7; 11 nucleotides match TRBD1. The ends lost 6 bases at V and 5 bases at J; junction bases unmatched: 0. Germline CDR1 MRHNA, CDR2 SNTAGT. The CDR3 has 12 residues. The CDR3 DNA reads TGTGCCAGCAGGGACAGGGGGCACGAGCAGTACTTC. Protein sequence: CASRDRGHEQYF.

This clone occurred a few times. V usage is TRBV7-2 and J usage is TRBJ1-3; maybe TRBD1 (5 bases). CDR3 length: 17 amino acids. The germline V gene encodes CDR1 SGHTA and CDR2 FQGNSA. The V gene lost 1 base and the J gene lost 2 bases, with 15 bases spanning the gap. The CDR3 nucleotides are TGTGCCAGCAGCTTAGTTGGAGGGACTTATCCTGGAAACACCATATATTTT. Protein product: CASSLVGGTYPGNTIYF.

The chain's CDR3 is CASSLGREGFNEKLFF. DNA for the CDR3: TGTGCCAGCAGTTTGGGAAGGGAAGGTTTCAATGAAAAACTGTTTTTT. J is TRBJ1-4 and V is TRBV28; D gene uncertain. Trimming removed 3 bases from V and 5 bases from J, with 16 bases in between. CDR1 and CDR2 (germline): MDHEN, SYDVKM. The CDR3 spans 16 residues.

The rearrangement joins TRBV27 to TRBJ2-5; TRBD2 agrees at 10 bases. This CDR3 has 17 residues. Per the germline V gene, CDR1 is MNHEY and CDR2 is SMNVEV (reference sequence). The J segment lost 4 bases and the V segment lost 6 bases, leaving 14 bases of the junction unmatched. The CDR3 loop reads CASRNRPLAGVRETQYF. The DNA of the CDR3 is TGTGCCAGCAGGAACAGACCTCTAGCGGGAGTCCGAGAGACCCAGTACTTC.

The rearrangement joins TRBV19 to TRBJ1-1; D call uncertain. Between the trimmed V and J ends, which lost 6 bases and 5 bases, there was a span of 10 bases. Germline V lookup: CDR1 LNHDA, CDR2 SQIVND (reference sequence). CDR3 length: 12 amino acids. The DNA for the CDR3 is TGTGCCAGTAGGAGGTTATGGACTGAAGCTTTCTTT. This translates into CASRRLWTEAFF. The full variable domain, rest sourced from reference TRBV19 and TRBJ1-1, is DGGITQSPKYLFRKEGQNVTLSCEQNLNHDAMYWYRQDPGQGLRLIYYSQIVNDFQKGDIAEGYSVSREKKESFPLTVTSAQKNPTAFYLCASRRLWTEAFFGQGTRLTVV.

V usage is TRBV6-1 and J usage is TRBJ2-3; D is ambiguous. The length of the CDR3 is 12 residues. CDR1 and CDR2 (germline): MNHNS, SASEGT. Trimming cost V 8 bases and J 2 bases, with 8 bases left between them. The CDR3 DNA follows: TGTGCCAGCCAGGCGGTCACAGATACGCAGTATTTT. It specifies CASQAVTDTQYF.

J is TRBJ2-7 and V is TRBV28; D is undetermined. The CDR3 extends over 15 amino acids. V was pared by 1 base and J by 4 bases, with 14 bases between. The V gene's germline CDR1 is MDHEN and CDR2 SYDVKM. CDR3 sequence: CASSLSGGFEYEQYF. As DNA, the CDR3 is TGTGCCAGCAGTTTATCGGGTGGGTTTGAGTACGAGCAGTACTTC.

The J gene is TRBJ1-5, the V gene TRBV15; no reliable D call. The CDR3 runs 15 residues. Germline V CDR1 and CDR2: LNHNV, YYDKDF (reference sequence). V gave up 5 bases and J gave up 0 bases, with 11 bases separating them. Here the CDR3 reads CATSVSQHSNQPQHF. CDR3 nucleotide sequence: TGTGCCACCAGCGTCAGTCAGCATAGCAATCAGCCCCAGCATTTT.

The chain links TRBV13 to TRBJ1-2; tentative D call: TRBD1 (6 bases). The CDR3 sequence is 13 residues long. In germline, CDR1 is PRHDT, CDR2 FYEKMQ (reference sequence). Trimming took off 4 bases at V and 4 bases at J, with 10 bases between the two ends. CDR3 in DNA: TGTGCCAGCAGCTCTCGGACAGCCTATGGCTACACCTTC. Translating gives CASSSRTAYGYTF.

This sequence joins TRBV9 and TRBJ1-4, with 9 bases lining up with TRBD1. CDR3 length equals 14 residues. V shed 2 bases, J shed 7 bases, and the junction held 3 bases outside the gene matches. Germline CDR1 and CDR2: SGDLS and YYNGEE. In nucleotides, the CDR3 is TGTGCCAGCAGCGTTGGGACAGGGATTGAAAAACTGTTTTTT. Translating gives CASSVGTGIEKLFF.

The CDR3 is CASSFGGRGEQYF. CDR3 coding DNA: TGTGCCAGCAGCTTCGGGGGGCGGGGCGAGCAGTACTTC. The V gene is TRBV5-4, the J gene TRBJ2-7, with a weak D call TRBD2 (7 bases). Germline CDR1 SGHNT, CDR2 YYREEE (reference sequence). The length of the CDR3 is 13 residues. With 2 bases removed from V and 6 bases from J, the gap between germline ends came to 12 bases.

A single count supports this clone. This chain joins TRBV28 and TRBJ2-1; 12 nucleotides line up with TRBD2. The CDR3 contains 16 residues. The germline CDR1 and CDR2 sequences are MDHEN and SYDVKM. V lost 6 bases and J lost 6; bases outside the gene matches: 9. The CDR3 region is CASRGTGLAGINEQFF. CDR3 bases: TGTGCCAGCAGAGGAACGGGACTAGCGGGCATCAATGAGCAGTTCTTC.

The V gene is TRBV4-2, the J gene TRBJ1-2, with 11 bases aligning to TRBD1. Per germline, CDR1 LGHNA and CDR2 YNFKEQ. Unmatched junction bases numbered 7, after V lost 1 base and J lost 6 bases. This CDR3 comprises 16 residues. CDR3 DNA: TGTGCCAGCAGCCAAGGCAATTGGGACAGGGGGAATGGCTACACCTTC. Translation gives CASSQGNWDRGNGYTF.

Note on this clone: Compared with germline, one end of the junction differs, possibly owing to a read error. This sequence joins TRBV19 and TRBJ1-1; D is perhaps TRBD1 (6 bases). Germline CDR1 is LNHDA and CDR2 is SQIVND (reference sequence). The CDR3 loop spans 13 amino acids. CDR3 coding DNA: TGTGCCAGTCGTATACGGGGGCGCGATGAAGCTTTCTTT. Its translation is CASRIRGRDEAFF.

V usage is TRBV28 and J usage is TRBJ2-6; D gene ambiguous. The CDR3 runs 15 residues. Germline V CDR1 and CDR2: MDHEN, SYDVKM. V lost 4 bases, J lost 2 bases, and 9 bases lay in between. Here the CDR3 DNA reads TGTGCCAGCAGTTCTTGGACCACTGGGGCCAACGTCCTGACTTTC. Amino acids: CASSSWTTGANVLTF.

The rearrangement links TRBV7-9 to TRBJ1-2; TRBD1 might be the D (6 bases). Per germline, CDR1 SEHNR and CDR2 FQNEAQ (reference sequence). The CDR3 runs 13 residues. The germline V and J ends were trimmed by 5 bases and 2 bases, with 9 bases remaining between them. CDR3 protein: CASSTTGNYGYTF. CDR3 bases: TGTGCCAGCAGCACAACAGGGAACTATGGCTACACCTTC.

This clone was counted once. The rearrangement links TRBV9 to TRBJ1-3, with no clear D. This CDR3 is built from 14 residues. V lost 6 bases and J 1 base, leaving 11 bases between the germline ends. Germline CDR1 is SGDLS and CDR2 is YYNGEE. The CDR3 protein is CASNLGGSGNTIYF. Written as DNA, the CDR3 is TGTGCCAGCAACCTTGGAGGTTCTGGAAACACCATATATTTT.

This rearrangement joins TRBV9 to TRBJ2-2; D possibly uses TRBD1 or TRBD2 (5 bases each). The CDR3 length is 14 residues. CDR1 SGDLS and CDR2 YYNGEE come from the germline V gene. Between the trimmed V and J ends, which lost 4 bases and 4 bases, there was a span of 11 bases. Written as DNA, the CDR3 is TGTGCCAGCAGCCCCTCTGGGGGCACCGGGGAGCTGTTTTTT. The encoded protein is CASSPSGGTGELFF.

The chain recombines TRBV5-1 with TRBJ2-3; TRBD2 agrees at 9 bases. The germline V gene has CDR1 SGHRS and CDR2 YFSETQ. This CDR3 comprises 16 residues. J lost 6 bases, V lost 3 bases, and 11 bases had no gene match. The chain's CDR3 is CASSSPTSGLPDTQYF. The CDR3 nucleotides are TGCGCCAGCAGCTCCCCGACTAGCGGCCTCCCGGATACGCAGTATTTT.

The gene calls are TRBV5-4 and TRBJ2-7; 8 nucleotides align to TRBD2. Germline V CDR1 and CDR2: SGHNT, YYREEE (reference sequence). There are 14 residues in the CDR3. Trimming cost V 6 bases and J 6 bases; bases outside gene matches: 11. The CDR3 sequence: CASTNPGLEVEQYF. CDR3 coding DNA: TGTGCCAGCACCAACCCGGGACTAGAGGTCGAGCAGTACTTC. The variable domain in full, completed from reference TRBV5-4 and TRBJ2-7, reads ETGVTQSPTHLIKTRGQQVTLRCSSQSGHNTVSWYQQALGQGPQFIFQYYREEENGRGNFPPRFSGLQFPNYSSELNVNALELDDSALYLCASTNPGLEVEQYFGPGTRLTVT.

This clone is termed medium-sized. The V gene is TRBV2, the J gene TRBJ2-7, with TRBD2 as a possible D gene (5 bases). Between the trimmed V and J ends, which lost 4 bases and 2 bases, there was a span of 15 bases. The CDR3 runs 15 residues. Germline lookup yields CDR1 SNHLY and CDR2 FYNNEI. The CDR3 reads CASSASLANPYEQYF. The CDR3 nucleotides read TGTGCCAGCAGTGCCAGCCTAGCTAACCCCTACGAGCAGTACTTC.

V and J are TRBV6-5 and TRBJ2-1; D possibly corresponds to TRBD2 (5 bases). This CDR3 has 12 amino acids. Trimming pared 6 bases from V and 4 bases from J, leaving 7 bases between. Germline V lookup: CDR1 MNHEY, CDR2 SVGAGI. The CDR3 reads CASSPGYNEQFF. The CDR3, as DNA: TGTGCCAGCAGCCCGGGATACAATGAGCAGTTCTTC.

CDR3 sequence reads: CASSLLGTSGRAGGNEQFF. The CDR3 DNA follows: TGTGCCAGCAGCTTACTCGGGACTAGCGGGAGGGCAGGAGGGAATGAGCAGTTCTTC. The rearrangement joins TRBV7-9 to TRBJ2-1, with 16 bases aligning to TRBD2. This CDR3 contains 19 residues. The germline V gene has CDR1 SEHNR and CDR2 FQNEAQ (reference sequence). V trimming: 2 bases; J trimming: 7 bases; junction bases outside the gene matches: 11. Full variable domain (remainder filled in from reference TRBV7-9 and TRBJ2-1): DTGVSQNPRHKITKRGQNVTFRCDPISEHNRLYWYRQTLGQGPEFLTYFQNEAQLEKSRLLSDRFSAERPKGSFSTLEIQRTEQGDSAMYLCASSLLGTSGRAGGNEQFFGPGTRLTVL.